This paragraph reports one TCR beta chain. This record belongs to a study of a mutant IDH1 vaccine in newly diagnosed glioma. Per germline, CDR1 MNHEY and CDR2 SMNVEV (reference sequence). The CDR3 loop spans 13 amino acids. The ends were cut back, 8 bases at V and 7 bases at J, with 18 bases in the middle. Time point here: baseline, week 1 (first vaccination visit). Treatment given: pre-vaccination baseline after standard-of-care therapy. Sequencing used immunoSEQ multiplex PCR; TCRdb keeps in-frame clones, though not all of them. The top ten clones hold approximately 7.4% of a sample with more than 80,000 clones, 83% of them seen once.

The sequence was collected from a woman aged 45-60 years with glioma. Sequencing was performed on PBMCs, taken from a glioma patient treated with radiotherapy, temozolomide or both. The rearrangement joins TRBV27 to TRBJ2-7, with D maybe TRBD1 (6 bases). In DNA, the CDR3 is TGTGCCAGCTCCCCAGGGGCGGCTGGAGAGCAGTACTTC. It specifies CASSPGAAGEQYF.